These T cell receptor beta chains were read from a single sample in a study of high-grade serous ovarian cancer treatment subgroups. Clones were read by immunoSEQ multiplex PCR, and TCRdb kept only the in-frame ones, dropping some. The repertoire has fewer than 450 clones, 70% to 80% of them found once; the top ten carry over 25%. The sample taken for sequencing was tumor tissue. The receptors shown here come from a human donor with high-grade serous ovarian cancer. Both conserved end residues are part of each CDR3. Fields, in order: V gene, D gene, clone size, J gene, CDR3 protein, CDR3 DNA. D genes are given only for firm matches. Part of the rows lack a size; the others show once, few, many or a class for expanded clones.

TRBV6-1	-	-	TRBJ2-1	CASSGRQGAIAGGPRNEQFF	TGTGCCAGCAGTGGAAGACAGGGGGCCATAGCGGGAGGGCCGCGGAATGAGCAGTTCTTC
TRBV5-5	-	once	TRBJ1-6	CASSLENSPLHF	TGTGCCAGCAGCTTGGAGAATTCACCCCTCCACTTT
TRBV5-1	TRBD1	-	TRBJ2-2	CASSPRTGTGELFF	TGCGCCAGCAGCCCCCGGACAGGGACCGGGGAGCTGTTTTTT
TRBV5-1	TRBD1	-	TRBJ2-2	CASRAAWTGGNTGELFF	TGCGCCAGCAGGGCCGCCTGGACAGGGGGCAACACCGGGGAGCTGTTTTTT
TRBV6-6	-	few	TRBJ1-1	CASTRDPGTEAFF	TGTGCCAGCACCCGGGACCCGGGCACTGAAGCTTTCTTT
TRBV30	-	-	TRBJ1-1	CAWGLGISNTEAFF	TGTGCCTGGGGTTTGGGCATCTCGAACACTGAAGCTTTCTTT
TRBV5-4	TRBD1	-	TRBJ1-6	CASGRQGDSPLHF	TGTGCCAGCGGCAGACAGGGAGATTCACCCCTCCACTTT
TRBV6-5	-	-	TRBJ1-5	CASGRLNQPQHF	TGTGCCAGCGGCAGGCTTAATCAGCCCCAGCATTTT
TRBV14	TRBD1	-	TRBJ2-7	CASSQDLHPWTGISEQYF	TGTGCCAGCAGCCAAGATCTACATCCCTGGACAGGGATAAGCGAGCAGTACTTC
TRBV18	-	-	TRBJ2-3	CASSPPNDGDTQYF	TGTGCCAGCTCACCACCGAACGACGGGGATACGCAGTATTTT
TRBV6-5	TRBD2	-	TRBJ2-5	CASSPIAGNQETQYF	TGTGCCAGCAGTCCGATAGCGGGGAACCAAGAGACCCAGTACTTC
TRBV29-1	-	once	TRBJ1-4	CSVGGGNEKLFF	TGCAGCGTTGGTGGAGGTAATGAAAAACTGTTTTTT
TRBV12-5	TRBD1	-	TRBJ1-2	CASRGQGSYTF	TGTGCTAGTCGAGGACAGGGGAGCTACACCTTC
TRBV30	TRBD2	-	TRBJ2-1	CAWDPGGGEQFF	TGTGCCTGGGATCCGGGAGGTGGTGAGCAGTTCTTC
TRBV7-3	TRBD1	-	TRBJ2-2	CASSPGGRTGELFF	TGTGCCAGCAGCCCAGGGGGCCGTACCGGGGAGCTGTTTTTT
TRBV19	TRBD1	-	TRBJ2-7	CASSIGQGADEQYF	TGTGCCAGTAGTATAGGACAGGGGGCCGACGAGCAGTACTTC
TRBV6-1	-	few	TRBJ1-2	CASREDGYTF	TGTGCCAGCAGGGAAGATGGCTACACCTTC
TRBV7-9	-	-	TRBJ1-2	CASSFSGDGYTF	TGTGCCAGCAGCTTCAGTGGGGATGGCTACACCTTC
TRBV7-9	-	few	TRBJ1-4	CASSLVRSGSRSEKLFF	TGTGCCAGCAGCTTAGTCCGTTCCGGTTCACGATCTGAAAAACTGTTTTTT
TRBV4-1	TRBD1	-	TRBJ1-3	CATAGTGVNSGNTIYF	TGCGCCACCGCCGGGACAGGGGTTAACTCTGGAAACACCATATATTTT